A selection of T cell receptor beta chains follows, all from one sample in a study of blood T cells in healthy people across ages. MiXCR was run by TCRdb on the 5' RACE reads, yielding one entry per CDR3 protein. The sample records 700,000 to 1,000,000 distinct CDR3 sequences, around two fifths being singletons. The sequenced sample consisted of blood. Receptors were obtained from a man between 60 and 75 years old in good health. The CDR3 runs from the conserved cysteine through the conserved F or W. The D gene is left open where the match is weak. The size of a clone is reported for some rows only, either as once, few or many, or as a class for expanded clones.

abundance,j_gene,v_gene,d_gene,CDR3nt,CDR3aa
-,TRBJ2-2,TRBV28,TRBD1,TGTGCCAGTGACTCAGGGGGCGTTTTGGCCGGGGAGCTGTTTTTT,CASDSGGVLAGELFF
-,TRBJ2-3,TRBV7-9,-,TGTGCCAGCACCCAACCGGAGGGGAACACAGATACGCAGTATTTT,CASTQPEGNTDTQYF
-,TRBJ2-7,TRBV4-3,TRBD2,TGCGCCAGCAGCCGTAGCGGGGGGGATTACAATGAGCAGTACTTC,CASSRSGGDYNEQYF
-,TRBJ1-2,TRBV25-1,-,TGTGCCAGCAGTGAAGGGCCAACAGGAGGCTATGGCTACACCTTC,CASSEGPTGGYGYTF
-,TRBJ1-6,TRBV7-6,TRBD1,TGTGCCAGCAGCAATCGGACAGGGAATAATTCACCCCTCCACTTT,CASSNRTGNNSPLHF
-,TRBJ2-7,TRBV28,-,TGTGCCAGCAGTTTGCCCCGCCTTGGCTCGGACGAGCAGTACTTC,CASSLPRLGSDEQYF
-,TRBJ2-7,TRBV12-3/TRBV12-4,TRBD2,TGTGCCAGCAGGGCAGAGGGTGGGACTAGCGGATACGAGCAGTACTTC,CASRAEGGTSGYEQYF
-,TRBJ2-3,TRBV20-1,-,TGCAGTGCTCCTCCGGTGGCGGGGCCCCGAGATACGCAGTATTTT,CSAPPVAGPRDTQYF
-,TRBJ2-4,TRBV5-1,TRBD2,TGCGCCAGCAGCTTGATGGCTAGCGGTCTCCGGGGGGACATTCAGTACTTC,CASSLMASGLRGDIQYF
few,TRBJ2-7,TRBV29-1,-,TGCAGCGTTGTCCGGGAGAGGGACGAGCAGTACTTC,CSVVRERDEQYF
-,TRBJ2-5,TRBV7-9,-,TGTGCCAGCAGCTTAGGCTCAGGTGGGCGAGAGACCCAGTACTTC,CASSLGSGGRETQYF
-,TRBJ2-3,TRBV4-1,TRBD2,TGCGCCAGCAGCCACTACCGGACTAGCGGGGGGGATGCAGGTACGCAGTATTTT,CASSHYRTSGGDAGTQYF
-,TRBJ1-1,TRBV4-3,-,TGCGCCAGCAGCCAAGAGTTGGTAGGGAAGGCCACTGAAGCTTTCTTT,CASSQELVGKATEAFF
-,TRBJ1-4,TRBV11-2,-,TGTGCCAGCAGCTCCCGTGGGGGGACGGCTAATGAAAAACTGTTTTTT,CASSSRGGTANEKLFF
-,TRBJ2-1,TRBV28,-,TGTGCCAGCAGTTTTCTGAACACGGGGAATGAGCAGTTCTTC,CASSFLNTGNEQFF
-,TRBJ1-4,TRBV10-3,TRBD1,TGTGCCATCAGCCGAGCTCGGGGGACAGGGGACGAAAAACTGTTTTTT,CAISRARGTGDEKLFF
-,TRBJ2-1,TRBV6-2/TRBV6-3,-,TGTGCCAGCAGTATAAGCCGGGACGGAGCCTACAATGAGCAGTTCTTC,CASSISRDGAYNEQFF
few,TRBJ1-6,TRBV5-1,-,TGCGCCAGCAGTCGGGACCGAACGGGGAATTCACCCCTCCACTTT,CASSRDRTGNSPLHF
-,TRBJ1-5,TRBV2,-,TGTGCCAGCACGGAGGAGTATAGCAATCAGCCCCAGCATTTT,CASTEEYSNQPQHF
few,TRBJ2-7,TRBV20-1,-,TGCAGTGCTAGGGCCCTACAGGGCTACGAGCAGTACTTC,CSARALQGYEQYF
-,TRBJ1-2,TRBV6-5,-,TGTGCCAGCAGTTACTCTGCAGGGAATGGCTACACCTTC,CASSYSAGNGYTF
few,TRBJ1-1,TRBV20-1,TRBD1,TGCAGTGCTAACCCGCGGGACAGGGGGCCCACTGAAGCTTTCTTT,CSANPRDRGPTEAFF
few,TRBJ2-1,TRBV6-1,-,TGTGCCAGCACTCAAGCAAGGGGCTACAATGAGCAGTTCTTC,CASTQARGYNEQFF
-,TRBJ2-1,TRBV27,-,TGTGCCAGCAGTTTAGGCGCTTACTCCTCCTACAATGAGCAGTTCTTC,CASSLGAYSSYNEQFF
few,TRBJ1-2,TRBV24-1,TRBD1,TGTGCCACCAGTGATCCCGACAGGGGCATCTATGGCTACACCTTC,CATSDPDRGIYGYTF
few,TRBJ2-7,TRBV27,TRBD1,TGTGCCAGCAGTCCACGGGACAGGGGCCGACGCTCCTACGAGCAGTACTTC,CASSPRDRGRRSYEQYF
-,TRBJ2-7,TRBV20-1,-,TGCAGTGCTAGAGATTCAGGGGTTACCTCCTCCTACGAGCAGTACTTC,CSARDSGVTSSYEQYF
few,TRBJ2-3,TRBV28,-,TGTGCCAGCAGTGCGGCGGGGGCCTCGCCAACGCAGTATTTT,CASSAAGASPTQYF
-,TRBJ2-1,TRBV5-5,TRBD2,TGTGCCAGCAGCGCCGGACTAGCGGGGTACCCACAGGCCTACAATGAGCAGTTCTTC,CASSAGLAGYPQAYNEQFF
many,TRBJ2-5,TRBV7-2,TRBD2,TGTGCCAGCAGCCCTACTAGCGGCCAAGAGACCCAGTACTTC,CASSPTSGQETQYF
-,TRBJ1-4,TRBV12-3/TRBV12-4,-,TGTGCCAGCAGTGGCAGGGTTGAAAAACTGTTTTTT,CASSGRVEKLFF